This T cell receptor (beta chain) was retrieved from a study of blood T cell repertoires in COVID-19. Across the study: Nucleic acid was either cDNA or gDNA, and it came from T cells, B-cell-depleted T cells, or PBMCs.

Measured with immunoSEQ multiplex PCR; TCRdb has only the in-frame clones, and not every one. The data hold about 140,000 clones, with around 90% observed a single time. The CDR3 spans 13 residues. Germline CDR1 SGHNT, CDR2 YENEEA. V lost 0 bases and J lost 3, with 6 bases in between. This sequence was found in a woman aged 55-70 years with acute or convalescent COVID-19. The sample taken for sequencing was peripheral blood. The chain employs TRBV11-3 and TRBJ2-7; tentative D call: TRBD2 (5 bases). CDR3 in amino acids: CASSLDRDYEQYF. The CDR3 bases are TGTGCCAGCAGCTTAGATCGGGACTACGAGCAGTACTTC. The complete variable domain, with remaining parts taken from reference TRBV11-3 and TRBJ2-7, reads EAGVVQSPRYKIIEKKQPVAFWCNPISGHNTLYWYLQNLGQGPELLIRYENEEAVDDSQLPKDRFSAERLKGVDSTLKIQPAELGDSAVYLCASSLDRDYEQYFGPGTRLTVT.